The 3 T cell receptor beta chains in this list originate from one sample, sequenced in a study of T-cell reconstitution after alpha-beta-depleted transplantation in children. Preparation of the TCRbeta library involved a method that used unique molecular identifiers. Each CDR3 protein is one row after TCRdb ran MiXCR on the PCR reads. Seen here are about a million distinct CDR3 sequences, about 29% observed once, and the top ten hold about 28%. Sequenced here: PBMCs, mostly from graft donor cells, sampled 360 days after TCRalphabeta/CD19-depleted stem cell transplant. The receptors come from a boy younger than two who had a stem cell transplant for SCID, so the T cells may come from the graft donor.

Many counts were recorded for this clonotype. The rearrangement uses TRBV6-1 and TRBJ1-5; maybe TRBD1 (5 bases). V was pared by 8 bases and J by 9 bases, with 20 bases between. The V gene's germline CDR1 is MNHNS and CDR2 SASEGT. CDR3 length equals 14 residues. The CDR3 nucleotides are TGTGCCAGCCTCCGGAGGGAGGGGTATACGCCCCAGCATTTT. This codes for CASLRREGYTPQHF.

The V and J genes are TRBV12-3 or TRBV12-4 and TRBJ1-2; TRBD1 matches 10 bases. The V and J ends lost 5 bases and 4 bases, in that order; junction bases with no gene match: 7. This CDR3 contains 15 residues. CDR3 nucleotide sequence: TGTGCCAGCAGTCTGACAGGGGGCAGAAGCTATGGCTACACCTTC. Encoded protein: CASSLTGGRSYGYTF.

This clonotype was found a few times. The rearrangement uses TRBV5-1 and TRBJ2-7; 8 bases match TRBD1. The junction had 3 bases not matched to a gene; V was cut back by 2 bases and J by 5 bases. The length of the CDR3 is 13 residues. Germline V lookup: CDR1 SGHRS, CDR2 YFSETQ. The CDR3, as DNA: TGCGCCAGCAGCTTTCCAGGGGGCGACGAGCAGTACTTC. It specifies CASSFPGGDEQYF.